This T cell receptor beta chain originates from a study of somatic mutations in cytotoxic T cells in rheumatoid arthritis. The CDR3 totals 15 residues. V lost 3 bases to trimming and J lost 5 bases, with 17 bases between them. Germline values: CDR1 SGDLS, CDR2 YYNGEE. Libraries were prepared by immunoSEQ multiplex PCR; TCRdb keeps only in-frame clonotypes and omits some of them. This table holds roughly 14,000 clones, 65% to 75% found once. Findings and caveats of the study: In the expanded CD8+ clones, the antigen targets remained unknown.

Note on this clone: Its antigen is as yet unknown.

This clonotype originated in an adult with rheumatoid arthritis. Material: CD8+ T cells sorted from blood. This rearrangement joins TRBV9 to TRBJ2-5; perhaps TRBD2 as D (5 bases). The CDR3 here is CASSGIPGLDETQYF. Here the CDR3 DNA reads TGTGCCAGCAGCGGGATTCCGGGATTGGACGAGACCCAGTACTTC.